This TCR beta chain was captured by sequencing in a study of control samples from healthy donors and cancer patients. The method was immunoSEQ multiplex PCR; TCRdb's version includes in-frame clones alone and lacks a portion of them. The sample consists of some 200,000 clones, over 90% of them appearing once. The CDR3 totals 13 residues. Looked up from germline, CDR1 is SGHTA and CDR2 is FQGNSA. V lost 5 bases, J lost 6 bases, and 6 bases stayed unmatched. The TCR was taken from a man in his fifties or sixties in good health. The J gene is TRBJ1-2, the V gene TRBV7-2; TRBD1 aligns across 7 bases. The sequenced sample was blood. The CDR3 nucleotides are TGTGCCAGCAGCCCAACAGGGGTACATGGCTACACCTTC. This gives the protein CASSPTGVHGYTF.